These 11 T cell receptor beta chains came from one sample sequenced in a study of T cells in Graves' hyperthyroidism and ophthalmopathy. RNA transcripts yielded amplified TCR beta CDR3 regions. HTBI primers were the set used in a first-round RT-PCR of the TCR CDR3. One entry per CDR3 protein, called by TCRdb with MiXCR from the multiplex PCR reads. The table shows under 400,000 distinct CDR3 sequences, with roughly 25% occurring only once. Sequenced: blood. The receptors originated from a man in his forties or fifties with Graves' hyperthyroidism.

The CDR3 spells CASSHPGRGRNTEAFF. In nucleotides, the CDR3 is TGCGCCAGCAGCCACCCCGGACGGGGGCGGAACACTGAAGCTTTCTTT. The rearrangement links TRBV4-1 to TRBJ1-1, with a tentative D call TRBD1 (6 bases). Germline V gene sequence: CDR1 MGHRA, CDR2 YSYEKL. The CDR3 is made up of 16 amino acids. Between the trimmed V and J ends, which lost 3 bases and 1 base, there was a span of 15 bases.

This clonotype has only a few counts. V and J are TRBV5-4 and TRBJ2-5, with 11 positions matching TRBD1. The CDR3 consists of 15 residues. V lost 0 bases, J lost 3 bases, and 1 base stayed unmatched. Germline V gives CDR1 SGHNT, CDR2 YYREEE (reference sequence). The CDR3 DNA reads TGTGCCAGCAGCTTGGGGACAGGGGGCGAAGAGACCCAGTACTTC. Translated: CASSLGTGGEETQYF.

This clonotype has just a few counts. The gene calls are TRBV5-6 and TRBJ1-2; D perhaps matches TRBD1 (6 bases). V was trimmed by 2 bases and J by 2 bases, leaving 10 bases between them. The germline CDR1 and CDR2 sequences are SGHDT and YYEEEE. CDR3 length: 14 amino acids. CDR3 amino acids: CASSLQGENYGYTF. The CDR3, as DNA: TGTGCCAGCAGCTTACAGGGCGAGAACTATGGCTACACCTTC.

A few counts support this clonotype. The genes are TRBV20-1 and TRBJ2-7; the match to TRBD2 covers 13 bases. CDR1 is DFQATT and CDR2 is SNEGSKA in the germline V gene (reference sequence). This CDR3 contains 15 residues. With V trimmed by 2 bases and J by 6 bases, 7 bases remained unmatched. For the CDR3, the DNA is TGCAGTGCTAGACCACTAGCGGGGGGGGCTGCCGAGCAGTACTTC. Translated, it gives CSARPLAGGAAEQYF.

The rearrangement joins TRBV29-1 to TRBJ1-1; D unclear. The V gene's germline CDR1 is SQVTM and CDR2 ANQGSEA. V was clipped by 6 bases and J by 6 bases, with 11 bases between them. The CDR3 contains 11 residues. CDR3 in DNA: TGCAGCGTCCTATTGCGACCTGAAGCTTTCTTT. Residues: CSVLLRPEAFF.

The chain is built from TRBV6-5 and TRBJ2-1, with D perhaps TRBD2 (6 bases). The CDR3 extends over 13 amino acids. Germline V gene lookup returns CDR1 MNHEY and CDR2 SVGAGI. The V end was cut by 3 bases, the J end by 6 bases, with 9 bases between. The CDR3 protein is CASSYGRINEQFF. The CDR3 DNA reads TGTGCCAGCAGTTATGGGAGGATCAATGAGCAGTTCTTC.

This clonotype was seen repeatedly, ten times or more. The genes are TRBV2 and TRBJ2-5, with no clear D. CDR1 SNHLY and CDR2 FYNNEI come from the germline V gene. V gave up 1 base and J gave up 2 bases, with 14 bases separating them. This CDR3 contains 16 residues. Here the CDR3 DNA reads TGTGCCAGCAGTGAAGTTCGGGCGAGGATACAAGAGACCCAGTACTTC. It translates to CASSEVRARIQETQYF.

This clonotype occurred a few times. V is TRBV20-1 and J is TRBJ2-5; 7 bases are a match to TRBD2. Germline CDR1 reads DFQATT; CDR2 reads SNEGSKA (reference sequence). This CDR3 region has 12 residues. The ends lost 0 bases at V and 7 bases at J; junction bases unmatched: 2. The CDR3 DNA sequence: TGCAGTGCTAGAGATACGGGGGGGACCCAGTACTTC. Protein: CSARDTGGTQYF.

This clonotype was seen repeatedly, ten times or more. The chain couples TRBV11-2 to TRBJ2-5; D is perhaps TRBD1 or TRBD2 (5 bases each). The CDR3 totals 14 residues. Germline V gives CDR1 SGHAT, CDR2 FQNNGV. The ends were cut back, 5 bases at V and 7 bases at J, with 17 bases in the middle. CDR3 nucleotides: TGTGCCAGCAGCCCGGGGACGGTCGAAGGGACCCAGTACTTC. Encoded protein: CASSPGTVEGTQYF. Full variable domain (outside the CDR3, taken from reference TRBV11-2 and TRBJ2-5): EAGVAQSPRYKIIEKRQSVAFWCNPISGHATLYWYQQILGQGPKLLIQFQNNGVVDDSQLPKDRFSAERLKGVDSTLKIQPAKLEDSAVYLCASSPGTVEGTQYFGPGTRLLVL.

This rearrangement joins TRBV20-1 to TRBJ1-1, with D maybe TRBD1 (5 bases). CDR3 length equals 13 residues. CDR1 DFQATT and CDR2 SNEGSKA come from the germline V gene (reference sequence). With 3 bases removed from V and 3 bases from J, the gap between germline ends came to 11 bases. The CDR3 spells CSASRGVDTEAFF. CDR3 in DNA: TGCAGTGCTAGTCGAGGGGTAGACACTGAAGCTTTCTTT.

This clonotype was seen only a few times. The gene calls are TRBV27 and TRBJ2-7; weak D call: TRBD1 (5 bases). The V gene lost 1 base and the J gene lost 4 bases, with 11 bases spanning the gap. CDR1 and CDR2 (germline): MNHEY, SMNVEV (reference sequence). The CDR3 length is 14 residues. This CDR3 is CASSLWQGVYEQYF. CDR3 sequence (DNA): TGTGCCAGCAGTTTATGGCAGGGTGTTTACGAGCAGTACTTC.